A single sample gave rise to the 2 T cell receptor beta chains below, sequenced in a study of blood T cell repertoires in COVID-19. Clones were read by immunoSEQ multiplex PCR, and TCRdb kept only the in-frame ones, dropping some. The sample lists 29,000 or so clones, 80% to 90% occurring once. Material: peripheral blood. These receptors were collected from a man between 60 and 75 years old with acute or convalescent COVID-19.

This clone has only one observation. V gene TRBV4-2 combines with J gene TRBJ2-6; D perhaps matches TRBD1 (6 bases). Trimming stripped 3 bases from V and 1 base from J, with 10 bases between. The CDR3 contains 16 residues. Germline loops: CDR1 LGHNA, CDR2 YNFKEQ. The CDR3 loop is CASSQLGTSGANVLTF. The DNA for the CDR3 is TGTGCCAGCAGCCAGTTAGGGACATCTGGGGCCAACGTCCTGACTTTC.

This clone was counted a few times. The chain carries TRBV6-7 and TRBJ1-2; D may be TRBD1 (5 bases). TRBV6-7 is an ORF, with its function uncertain. V lost 2 bases and J lost 0, with 13 bases in between. The CDR3 is 16 residues long. The CDR3 here is CASSYAYRGANYGYTF. CDR3 DNA sequence: TGTGCCAGCAGTTACGCCTATCGGGGGGCTAACTATGGCTACACCTTC.